A selection of T cell receptor beta chains follows, all from one sample in a study of T cells in Graves' hyperthyroidism and ophthalmopathy. TCRdb reprocessed the multiplex PCR reads with MiXCR, giving one entry per CDR3 protein. Of roughly 580,000 distinct CDR3 sequences listed, about 43% are singletons. What was sequenced was peripheral blood or thyroid tissue (not recorded which). These receptors were taken from a woman aged 18-35 years with Graves' hyperthyroidism. Each CDR3 is given with its conserved first and last residue. A D gene is named only where the DNA matches it firmly. Not all rows give a size; the values are once, few, many and, for expanded clones, a class.

-	TRBV19	TRBJ1-1	-	CASSQPKNTEAFF	TGTGCCAGTAGTCAACCAAAGAACACTGAAGCTTTCTTT
-	TRBV4-2	TRBJ1-4	-	CACSQEGQDNEKLFF	TGTGCCTGCAGCCAAGAGGGACAAGATAATGAAAAACTGTTTTTT
-	TRBV10-3	TRBJ1-3	-	CAISEDLETGNTIYF	TGTGCCATCAGTGAAGATCTGGAAACTGGAAACACCATATATTTT
many	TRBV29-1	TRBJ2-2	-	CSVIPTIGELFF	TGCAGCGTGATACCGACTATCGGGGAGCTGTTTTTT
few	TRBV4-2	TRBJ1-4	-	CASSQDSRGEKLFF	TGTGCCAGCAGCCAAGATTCGAGGGGTGAAAAACTGTTTTTT
-	TRBV25-1	TRBJ1-6	-	CASSYGFGSPLHF	TGTGCCAGCAGTTACGGGTTTGGTTCACCCCTCCACTTT
few	TRBV29-1	TRBJ2-2	TRBD2	CSVEKRGNTGELFF	TGCAGCGTTGAAAAGCGGGGGAACACCGGGGAGCTGTTTTTT
few	TRBV19	TRBJ1-1	-	CASSMQGNTEAFF	TGTGCCAGCAGTATGCAGGGGAACACTGAAGCTTTCTTT
-	TRBV15	TRBJ2-5	-	CATGQKNTGETQYF	TGTGCCACCGGACAGAAGAACACCGGGGAGACCCAGTACTTC
-	TRBV25-1	TRBJ1-5	-	CASSLQSGEQPQHF	TGTGCCAGCAGCTTACAATCAGGGGAGCAGCCCCAGCATTTT
many	TRBV10-3	TRBJ1-2	-	CAITKDVEGGYTF	TGTGCCATCACCAAGGACGTGGAGGGTGGCTACACCTTC
-	TRBV10-3	TRBJ1-5	-	CAISESPGNSNQPQHF	TGTGCCATCAGTGAGTCACCGGGGAATAGCAATCAGCCCCAGCATTTT
few	TRBV29-1	TRBJ1-4	-	CSVAGGRVNEKLFF	TGCAGCGTTGCGGGGGGAAGGGTTAATGAAAAACTGTTTTTT
-	TRBV10-3	TRBJ1-5	TRBD1	CAISEGVGTGYNQPQHF	TGTGCCATCAGTGAGGGCGTCGGGACAGGTTACAATCAGCCCCAGCATTTT
few	TRBV20-1	TRBJ2-7	TRBD1	CSARGGPGGGYEQYF	TGCAGTGCTAGAGGGGGGCCAGGGGGCGGTTACGAGCAGTACTTC
few	TRBV29-1	TRBJ2-5	TRBD1	CSVAGTGGIEETQYF	TGCAGCGTTGCGGGGACAGGGGGCATTGAAGAGACCCAGTACTTC
-	TRBV24-1	TRBJ2-5	-	CATGSGLQTQYF	TGTGCCACCGGCTCAGGGTTGCAGACCCAGTACTTC
once	TRBV20-1	TRBJ2-2	TRBD2	CSARLLGTSGTGELFF	TGCAGTGCTAGACTATTGGGGACTAGCGGGACCGGGGAGCTGTTTTTT
-	TRBV10-3	TRBJ1-6	TRBD1	CAIAGTGPYNSPLHF	TGTGCCATTGCCGGGACAGGGCCGTATAATTCACCCCTCCACTTT
-	TRBV9	TRBJ1-6	-	CASSPRWGGDSPLHF	TGTGCCAGCAGTCCCCGGTGGGGGGGCGATTCACCCCTCCACTTT
few	TRBV4-3	TRBJ2-6	-	CASSQGMPSGANVLTF	TGCGCCAGCAGCCAAGGAATGCCCTCTGGGGCCAACGTCCTGACTTTC
many	TRBV29-1	TRBJ1-2	-	CSSGADNYGYTF	TGCAGCTCAGGTGCGGACAACTATGGCTACACCTTC
-	TRBV2	TRBJ1-1	-	CASSPSGGGTEAFF	TGTGCCAGCAGTCCCTCAGGCGGCGGCACTGAAGCTTTCTTT
-	TRBV29-1	TRBJ1-2	-	CSAGWDYGYTF	TGCAGCGCAGGTTGGGACTATGGCTACACCTTC
few	TRBV9	TRBJ2-7	-	CASSGFASGEQYF	TGTGCCAGCAGCGGATTTGCTTCAGGCGAGCAGTACTTC
few	TRBV14	TRBJ1-5	TRBD1	CASSPGGGTAQWPQHF	TGTGCCAGCAGCCCGGGGGGAGGGACAGCACAATGGCCCCAGCATTTT
-	TRBV7-3	TRBJ2-3	-	CASSLTGGVTDTQYF	TGTGCCAGCAGCTTAACGGGCGGAGTCACAGATACGCAGTATTTT
-	TRBV12-3/TRBV12-4	TRBJ2-7	TRBD2	CASTGRNYEQYF	TGTGCCAGCACCGGGAGGAACTACGAGCAGTACTTC
many	TRBV25-1	TRBJ1-1	-	CASSGRNTEAFF	TGTGCCAGCAGTGGACGGAACACTGAAGCTTTCTTT